These T cell receptor beta chains were read from a single sample in a study of radiotherapy plus CTLA-4 blockade in lung cancer. Method: immunoSEQ multiplex PCR; TCRdb's copy keeps in-frame clones and lacks some. The table has 25,000 to 35,000 clones, roughly four fifths seen once; the top ten hold approximately 23%. This specimen was peripheral blood, taken from a patient treated with radiotherapy plus ipilimumab. These receptors came from a human donor with non-small cell lung cancer that progressed on radiotherapy plus ipilimumab. Both conserved end residues are part of each CDR3. D genes are given only for firm matches. The size entry is marked missing in some rows and otherwise reads once, few, many or a size class.

.,TRBJ2-3,.,TRBV9,TGTGCCAGCAGCGGGGATGCGGGGGCTCACACAGATACGCAGTATTTT,CASSGDAGAHTDTQYF
.,TRBJ1-3,few,TRBV6-6,TGTGCCAGCAAAACAGGGCAATCTGGAAACACCATATATTTT,CASKTGQSGNTIYF
.,TRBJ2-7,.,TRBV2,TGTGCCAGCAGTGAGATTCAGGGTACCTTGGGCGAGCAGTACTTC,CASSEIQGTLGEQYF
TRBD2,TRBJ2-1,.,TRBV5-1,TGCGCCAGCAGCTTGGCCGGACTAGCGGGGTTTTACAATGAGCAGTTCTTC,CASSLAGLAGFYNEQFF
.,TRBJ1-4,medium-sized,TRBV28,TGTGCCAGCAACCCATGGAGGGGAGACACACCTAATGAAAAACTGTTTTTT,CASNPWRGDTPNEKLFF
TRBD1,TRBJ1-6,.,TRBV11-2,TGTGCCAGCAGCTTACAACAGGGGAATTCACCCCTCCACTTT,CASSLQQGNSPLHF
.,TRBJ2-1,.,TRBV12-1,TGTGCCAGCAACACCGGGACTAGCGGATACAATGAGCAGTTCTTC,CASNTGTSGYNEQFF
.,TRBJ2-4,.,TRBV1,TGCACCAGCAGCGAAACGTTCGGGGGGCCGGCCAAAAACATTCAGTACTTC,CTSSETFGGPAKNIQYF
TRBD1,TRBJ1-2,once,TRBV7-9,TGTGCCAGCAGCGCCCTGGACAGGGCAAACTATGGCTACACCTTC,CASSALDRANYGYTF
.,TRBJ2-7,once,TRBV7-2,TGTGCCAGCAGTGACAGAAACACCTACGAGCAGTACTTC,CASSDRNTYEQYF
TRBD1,TRBJ2-3,once,TRBV5-6,TGTGCCAGCAGCTTGGGGGCCGGGACAGCTGCGGCGGGGCAGTATTTT,CASSLGAGTAAAGQYF
TRBD2,TRBJ2-1,.,TRBV5-4,TGTGCCAGCAGCTTAGTCGGGGGGGGCAACAATGAGCAGTTCTTC,CASSLVGGGNNEQFF
TRBD1,TRBJ2-5,.,TRBV7-8,TGTGCCAGCAGCTTCGGTGACAGGGGACAGACCCAGTACTTC,CASSFGDRGQTQYF
TRBD1,TRBJ1-5,.,TRBV5-5,TGTGCCAGCAGCCCGGCGGGACAGGGGAGCAATCAGCCCCAGCATTTT,CASSPAGQGSNQPQHF
.,TRBJ2-1,.,TRBV10-3,TGTGCCACCGTGGGGGGGGGCCGCAATGAGCAGTTCTTC,CATVGGGRNEQFF
TRBD2,TRBJ2-5,.,TRBV2,TGTGCCAGCCGGCCCCTAGCGGGGGGAGGTGAGACCCAGTACTTC,CASRPLAGGGETQYF
.,TRBJ1-6,.,TRBV9,TGTGCCAGCAGCGTTTCGGGGGTTAATTCACCCCTCCACTTT,CASSVSGVNSPLHF
.,TRBJ1-4,.,TRBV9,TGTGCCAGCAGCGTACAGGGTAAAGGGAATGAAAAACTGTTTTTT,CASSVQGKGNEKLFF
.,TRBJ1-1,few,TRBV12-5,TGTGCTAGTGGTTTGGTACTACCCCGTGAGGGATTGATGAACACTGAAGCTTTCTTT,CASGLVLPREGLMNTEAFF
TRBD2,TRBJ2-5,.,TRBV9,TGTGCCAGCAGCGTAGCTCTAGCGGGGTCAGAGACCCAGTACTTC,CASSVALAGSETQYF
TRBD2,TRBJ2-1,.,TRBV2,TGTGCCAGCAGTGATATAGGACTAGCGGGGGACTACAATGAGCAGTTCTTC,CASSDIGLAGDYNEQFF
.,TRBJ1-4,.,TRBV6-1,TGTGCCAGCTTTGGACAGCCTAATGAAAAACTGTTTTTT,CASFGQPNEKLFF
TRBD2,TRBJ2-5,once,TRBV5-4,TGTGCCAGCAGCTCCCGAGCTAGCGGGGGAAGCCAAGAGACCCAGTACTTC,CASSSRASGGSQETQYF
TRBD1,TRBJ1-2,.,TRBV7-8,TGTGCCAGCAGCTTAGGGGGGACAGAGAACTATGGCTACACCTTC,CASSLGGTENYGYTF
TRBD1,TRBJ2-7,.,TRBV5-5,TGTGCCAGCAGCTTGGGACAGGGCCACGAGCAGTACTTC,CASSLGQGHEQYF
TRBD1,TRBJ2-2,.,TRBV19,TGTGCCAGTAGTATCCAGGGGGACACCGGGGAGCTGTTTTTT,CASSIQGDTGELFF
TRBD1,TRBJ1-3,few,TRBV29-1,TGCAGCGTTGCAGGGGGCGCGGACACCATATATTTT,CSVAGGADTIYF
.,TRBJ2-1,.,TRBV4-2,TGTGCCAGCAGCCAACGGATAGCTAGTGAGCAGTTCTTC,CASSQRIASEQFF
TRBD2,TRBJ2-5,once,TRBV6-5,TGTGCCAGCAGTTATGCGGCTAGCGGGGTCCAAGAGACCCAGTACTTC,CASSYAASGVQETQYF
.,TRBJ2-7,.,TRBV28,TGTGCCAGCAGTAGGACTTGGTACGAGCAGTACTTC,CASSRTWYEQYF
TRBD1,TRBJ2-7,.,TRBV27,TGTGCCAGCAGTTTTGTTGGGGACAGCGGACACTCCTACGAGCAGTACTTC,CASSFVGDSGHSYEQYF
.,TRBJ2-3,few,TRBV5-1,TGCGCCAGCAGCTTGGGGACTTCGACTAGCACAGATACGCAGTATTTT,CASSLGTSTSTDTQYF
TRBD2,TRBJ2-7,.,TRBV6-6,TGTGCCAGCAGTTTCAAGACTAGCGGGGAAATCTACGAGCAGTACTTC,CASSFKTSGEIYEQYF
TRBD2,TRBJ2-5,.,TRBV2,TGTGCCAGCAGTCCCCGGACTAGCGGGGGGGGAAAGACCCAGTACTTC,CASSPRTSGGGKTQYF
TRBD1,TRBJ1-2,.,TRBV29-1,TGCAGCGCCCTGGGACAGGGGAGGTCCTATGGCTACACCTTC,CSALGQGRSYGYTF
.,TRBJ2-1,.,TRBV7-9,TGTGCCAGCAGCTTCGCGGGGAGCAATGAGCAGTTCTTC,CASSFAGSNEQFF
.,TRBJ1-1,.,TRBV4-1,TGCGCCAGCAGCCAAGGACGGGAGTTTTCCTTGAACACTGAAGCTTTCTTT,CASSQGREFSLNTEAFF
.,TRBJ1-3,.,TRBV7-9,TGTGCCAGCAGCCCCCGAGCTGGAAACACCATATATTTT,CASSPRAGNTIYF
TRBD2,TRBJ2-3,.,TRBV5-1,TGCGCCAGCGGACGAGGACTAGCGGGGAACACAGATACGCAGTATTTT,CASGRGLAGNTDTQYF
.,TRBJ2-7,.,TRBV6-1,TGTGCCAGCAGTGAACCGAGGGTGGGCGAGCAGTACTTC,CASSEPRVGEQYF
.,TRBJ1-6,few,TRBV7-3,TGTGCCAGCAGCTTAGCTATGAGGTCACCCCTCCACTTT,CASSLAMRSPLHF